This is a list of T cell receptor beta chains from one sample in a study of response to subunit inactivated influenza vaccine. TCRdb fed the RT-PCR reads into MiXCR, producing one record per CDR3 protein. This sample yields about 800,000 distinct CDR3 sequences, of which 21% are seen a single time; about 10% belongs to the top ten. The specimen was PBMCs from blood, collected 5 days after vaccination. These receptors were obtained from a man in his forties or fifties who received an inactivated influenza vaccine. Each CDR3 is given with its conserved first and last residue. D genes are given only for firm matches. Size tells how often a clone was seen (once, few, many) or the class of an expanded clone, and some rows leave it out.

abundance	v_gene	d_gene	j_gene	CDR3aa	CDR3nt
.	TRBV5-1	.	TRBJ1-2	CASSLQGPMIDYTF	TGCGCCAGCAGCTTGCAGGGACCCATGATAGACTACACCTTC
.	TRBV19	TRBD2	TRBJ2-1	CASSIGTSGSNEQFF	TGTGCCAGTAGTATAGGGACTAGCGGGAGTAATGAGCAGTTCTTC
.	TRBV29-1	TRBD2	TRBJ2-3	CSVVAGDTDTQYF	TGCAGCGTGGTAGCGGGGGACACAGATACGCAGTATTTT
.	TRBV6-2/TRBV6-3	.	TRBJ1-2	CASSSVRDNYGYTF	TGTGCCAGCAGTTCCGTCAGGGATAACTATGGCTACACCTTC
many	TRBV20-1	TRBD2	TRBJ2-2	CSAREGLYTGELFF	TGCAGTGCCCGGGAGGGACTATACACCGGGGAGCTGTTTTTT
few	TRBV5-1	.	TRBJ2-1	CASSSSQDQLHNEQFF	TGCGCCAGCAGTAGTTCACAGGACCAACTCCACAATGAGCAGTTCTTC
few	TRBV4-3	.	TRBJ1-4	CASSQNPTVVNEKLFF	TGCGCCAGCAGCCAAAACCCCACAGTCGTTAATGAAAAACTGTTTTTT
.	TRBV20-1	.	TRBJ1-1	CSASRVNTEAFF	TGCAGTGCGTCGAGGGTGAACACTGAAGCTTTCTTT
.	TRBV4-2	.	TRBJ2-2	CASSQYSGSGELFF	TGTGCCAGCAGCCAATACAGCGGCTCCGGGGAGCTGTTTTTT
few	TRBV10-3	TRBD2	TRBJ2-3	CAISESPSGSTDTQYF	TGTGCCATCAGTGAGTCCCCTAGCGGGAGCACAGATACGCAGTATTTT
many	TRBV5-1	.	TRBJ2-7	CASSFNGDGGSYEQYF	TGCGCCAGCAGCTTCAACGGGGACGGAGGTTCCTACGAGCAGTACTTC
many	TRBV20-1	TRBD2	TRBJ2-1	CSAAAGRTSGFYEQFF	TGCAGTGCTGCAGCCGGGAGGACTAGCGGGTTCTATGAGCAGTTCTTC
few	TRBV2	.	TRBJ2-3	CASSDRDWYTDTQYF	TGTGCCAGCAGTGACCGGGATTGGTATACAGATACGCAGTATTTT
.	TRBV7-2	.	TRBJ2-2	CASSLSGDRTGELFF	TGTGCCAGCAGCTTATCGGGAGATCGGACCGGGGAGCTGTTTTTT
.	TRBV7-3	TRBD2	TRBJ2-7	CAETPGLVRWRSYEQYF	TGTGCCGAAACCCCGGGACTAGTAAGGTGGCGCTCCTACGAGCAGTACTTC
many	TRBV12-3/TRBV12-4	.	TRBJ2-1	CASSPGDEQFF	TGTGCCAGCAGTCCGGGGGACGAGCAGTTCTTC
few	TRBV4-2	TRBD1	TRBJ1-1	CASSLPGQGEKNTEAFF	TGTGCCAGCAGCCTTCCGGGACAGGGGGAGAAGAACACTGAAGCTTTCTTT
.	TRBV9	.	TRBJ2-1	CASSVGSHSDEQFF	TGTGCCAGCAGCGTAGGATCGCATAGCGATGAGCAGTTCTTC
.	TRBV5-6	TRBD2	TRBJ2-6	CASSAGLAVLLSSGANVLTF	TGTGCCAGCAGCGCGGGACTAGCGGTTTTACTCAGCTCTGGGGCCAACGTCCTGACTTTC
few	TRBV9	.	TRBJ1-1	CASSVVGYGSEAFF	TGTGCCAGCAGCGTAGTCGGCTACGGTTCTGAAGCTTTCTTT
few	TRBV12-3/TRBV12-4	TRBD1	TRBJ2-7	CASAKRGQSYEQYF	TGTGCCAGCGCTAAACGGGGACAGTCCTACGAGCAGTACTTC
few	TRBV7-2	.	TRBJ2-2	CASSSLGVGLNTGELFF	TGTGCCAGCAGCTCCCTTGGGGTGGGGCTGAACACCGGGGAGCTGTTTTTT
many	TRBV29-1	TRBD2	TRBJ2-1	CSAGGYIHNEQFF	TGCAGCGCCGGGGGGTACATCCACAATGAGCAGTTCTTC
few	TRBV10-3	.	TRBJ2-2	CAITERGAWNTGELFF	TGTGCCATCACCGAGAGGGGGGCTTGGAACACCGGGGAGCTGTTTTTT
few	TRBV28	.	TRBJ1-1	CASSFWVMNTEAFF	TGTGCCAGCAGTTTTTGGGTTATGAACACTGAAGCTTTCTTT
.	TRBV11-3	.	TRBJ2-3	CASSWDTPDTQYF	TGTGCCAGCAGCTGGGACACCCCAGATACGCAGTATTTT
many	TRBV5-1	.	TRBJ2-7	CASSPGLVSYEQYF	TGTGCCAGCAGCCCGGGCCTGGTCTCCTACGAGCAGTACTTC
once	TRBV5-1	TRBD1	TRBJ1-2	CASSRGQVSTIYNYGYTF	TGCGCCAGCAGCAGGGGACAGGTTTCCACTATATATAACTATGGCTACACCTTC
few	TRBV29-1	.	TRBJ2-5	CSVQWRGLGETQYF	TGCAGCGTTCAGTGGAGGGGGCTAGGAGAGACCCAGTACTTC
.	TRBV24-1	TRBD2	TRBJ2-5	CATSDPTSGAGFVTQYF	TGTGCCACCAGTGACCCCACTAGCGGGGCGGGGTTTGTGACCCAGTACTTC
many	TRBV30	.	TRBJ2-1	CAWIDYNEQFF	TGTGCCTGGATTGACTACAATGAGCAGTTCTTC
.	TRBV11-2	TRBD2	TRBJ2-1	CASSPLSGSRNEQFF	TGTGCCAGCAGCCCACTTAGCGGGAGTAGGAATGAGCAGTTCTTC
few	TRBV2	TRBD2	TRBJ2-7	CASRWGGSSYEQYF	TGTGCCAGCAGGTGGGGGGGTAGCTCCTACGAGCAGTACTTC
.	TRBV15	TRBD2	TRBJ2-5	CATSREAGARETQYF	TGTGCCACCAGCAGAGAAGCGGGAGCCAGGGAGACCCAGTACTTC
.	TRBV12-3/TRBV12-4	TRBD1	TRBJ1-2	CASSHGQGSFGYTF	TGTGCCAGCAGTCACGGACAGGGCAGCTTTGGCTACACCTTC
.	TRBV11-2	TRBD2	TRBJ2-3	CASSLRSSGRGLTSTDTQYF	TGTGCCAGCAGCCTTCGTTCTAGCGGGAGGGGCCTTACTAGCACAGATACGCAGTATTTT
.	TRBV6-5	.	TRBJ1-1	CASSYPRGQEEAFF	TGTGCCAGCAGTTACCCCCGGGGACAAGAAGAAGCTTTCTTT
.	TRBV28	.	TRBJ1-4	CASSKTGLAGEKLFF	TGTGCCAGCAGTAAAACAGGTTTAGCTGGGGAAAAACTGTTTTTT
few	TRBV7-3	.	TRBJ2-1	CASSLRGLGSSEQFF	TGTGCCAGCAGCTTAAGGGGGCTAGGTTCTAGTGAGCAGTTCTTC
few	TRBV4-2	.	TRBJ2-5	CASSPQRGLQETQYF	TGTGCCAGCAGCCCCCAGAGGGGGTTACAAGAGACCCAGTACTTC
many	TRBV12-3/TRBV12-4	.	TRBJ2-3	CASSSLDSSTDTQYF	TGTGCCAGCAGTTCCCTTGACAGCAGCACAGATACGCAGTATTTT
.	TRBV2	TRBD1	TRBJ2-3	CASSAPRDRGRADTQYF	TGTGCCAGCAGTGCCCCGAGGGACAGGGGGCGTGCAGATACGCAGTATTTT
few	TRBV29-1	TRBD2	TRBJ2-1	CSAAMRTSAVEQFF	TGCAGCGCTGCCATGCGGACTAGCGCGGTTGAGCAGTTCTTC
few	TRBV5-1	.	TRBJ2-7	CASSIARAYEQYF	TGCGCCAGCAGCATCGCCAGGGCGTACGAGCAGTACTTC
.	TRBV19	TRBD1	TRBJ2-7	CASSFDPGGNEQYF	TGTGCCAGTAGCTTCGACCCAGGGGGCAACGAGCAGTACTTC
.	TRBV18	.	TRBJ2-1	CASSPLVSYEQFF	TGTGCCAGCTCACCACTGGTAAGCTATGAGCAGTTCTTC
few	TRBV12-3/TRBV12-4	.	TRBJ2-6	CASSLVGPGANVLTF	TGTGCCAGCAGTTTAGTGGGACCTGGGGCCAACGTCCTGACTTTC
many	TRBV2	.	TRBJ2-1	CASSLLNLYNEQFF	TGTGCCAGCAGCCTACTCAATCTATACAATGAGCAGTTCTTC
.	TRBV12-3/TRBV12-4	TRBD2	TRBJ2-2	CASSLTGGAGELFF	TGTGCCAGCAGTTTAACCGGGGGGGCGGGGGAGCTGTTTTTT
few	TRBV5-1	TRBD1	TRBJ2-7	CASSGGLTGNQASYEQYF	TGCGCCAGCAGCGGTGGACTGACAGGGAACCAAGCTAGCTACGAGCAGTACTTC
few	TRBV7-2	TRBD1	TRBJ2-2	CASSFRQGTGELFF	TGTGCCAGCAGCTTCCGACAGGGTACCGGGGAGCTGTTTTTT
few	TRBV4-2	.	TRBJ1-5	CASSQDGLQPQHF	TGTGCCAGCAGCCAAGATGGCCTTCAGCCCCAGCATTTT